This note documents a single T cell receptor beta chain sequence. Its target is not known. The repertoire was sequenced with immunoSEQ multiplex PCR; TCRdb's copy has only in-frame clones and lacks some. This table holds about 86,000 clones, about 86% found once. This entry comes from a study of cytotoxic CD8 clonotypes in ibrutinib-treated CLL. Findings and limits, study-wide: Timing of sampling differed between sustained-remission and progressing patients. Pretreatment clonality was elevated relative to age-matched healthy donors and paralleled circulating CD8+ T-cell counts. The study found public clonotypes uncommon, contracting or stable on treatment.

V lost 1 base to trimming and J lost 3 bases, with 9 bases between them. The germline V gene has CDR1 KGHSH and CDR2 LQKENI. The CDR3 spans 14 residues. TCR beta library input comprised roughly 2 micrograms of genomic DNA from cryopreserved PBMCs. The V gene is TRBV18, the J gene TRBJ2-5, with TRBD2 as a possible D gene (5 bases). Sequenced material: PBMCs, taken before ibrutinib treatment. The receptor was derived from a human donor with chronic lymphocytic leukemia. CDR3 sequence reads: CASSPLAGEETQYF. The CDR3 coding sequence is TGTGCCAGCTCACCACTCGCGGGTGAAGAGACCCAGTACTTC.